This entry concerns a single T cell receptor (beta chain). Its antigen is still unknown. MiXCR was used by TCRdb to re-call the PCR reads. The sample carries 30,000 to 40,000 clones, 15% to 20% recorded once. Germline lookup yields CDR1 MNHNS and CDR2 SASEGT. The CDR3 is made up of 12 amino acids. Trimming removed 6 bases from V and 2 bases from J, with 6 bases in between. This sample was included in a study of metastatic and nonmetastatic thyroid tumors. Findings and caveats of the study: Malignant thyroid tumors reportedly had TCR beta diversity that was significantly higher than in benign nodules, in blood and tumor.

Each patient came to thyroid surgery without any prior treatment (of any kind). The clonotype comes from a female donor with papillary thyroid cancer or a benign thyroid nodule (not recorded which). Some clones in this sample may be carry-over from other donors' samples. Sample: blood. V usage is TRBV6-1 and J usage is TRBJ2-3; D not certain. The CDR3 bases are TGTGCCAGCAGCGATAACACAGATACGCAGTATTTT. This sequence encodes CASSDNTDTQYF.